The 19 T cell receptor beta chains given below trace back to one sample, sequenced in a study of PD-L1 blockade in urothelial cancer. This table comes from immunoSEQ multiplex PCR, and its TCRdb copy is limited to in-frame clones, with some not included. The sample carries tens of thousands of clones, approximately 80% recorded once. Sequenced here: PBMCs, sampled around atezolizumab (anti-PD-L1) treatment. The receptors were gathered from a man aged 65 to 85 with urothelial cancer.

V is TRBV25-1 and J is TRBJ1-1, with a tentative D call TRBD1 (6 bases). There are 16 residues in the CDR3. The V end was cut by 2 bases, the J end by 5 bases, with 18 bases between. Germline values: CDR1 MGHDK, CDR2 SYGVNS. Here the CDR3 reads CASSEGGKKQGTEAFF. The CDR3, as DNA: TGTGCCAGCAGTGAAGGAGGCAAAAAACAGGGTACTGAAGCTTTCTTT. Full variable domain (missing parts from reference TRBV25-1 and TRBJ1-1): EADIYQTPRYLVIGTGKKITLECSQTMGHDKMYWYQQDPGMELHLIHYSYGVNSTEKGDLSSESTVSRIRTEHFPLTLESARPSHTSQYLCASSEGGKKQGTEAFFGQGTRLTVV.

This chain links TRBV7-2 with TRBJ2-1; D unclear. The CDR3 spans 13 residues. Germline-derived CDR1 and CDR2 are SGHTA and FQGNSA. The V gene lost 1 base and the J gene lost 6 bases, with 7 bases spanning the gap. The CDR3 reads CASSLDPGNEQFF. In DNA, the CDR3 is TGTGCCAGCAGCTTAGATCCGGGCAATGAGCAGTTCTTC.

The chain has TRBV6-6 and TRBJ1-2, with D maybe TRBD1 (6 bases). CDR1 is MNHNY, CDR2 SVGAGI, per germline (reference sequence). This CDR3 contains 13 residues. The V gene lost 5 bases and the J gene lost 2 bases, with 9 bases spanning the gap. The CDR3 is CASSPDRNYGYTF. The DNA for the CDR3 is TGTGCCAGCAGTCCCGACAGGAACTATGGCTACACCTTC.

This rearrangement joins TRBV18 to TRBJ2-5; weak D call: TRBD2 (6 bases). This CDR3 contains 15 residues. V was pared by 3 bases and J by 5 bases, with 16 bases between. Germline CDR1 and CDR2: KGHSH and LQKENI. CDR3 loop: CASSPPGGGTETQYF. The CDR3 nucleotides read TGTGCCAGCTCACCTCCGGGCGGCGGGACGGAGACCCAGTACTTC.

The chain has TRBV11-2 and TRBJ2-5; 9 positions agree with TRBD2. Germline V gene lookup returns CDR1 SGHAT and CDR2 FQNNGV. Trimming at V came to 2 bases and at J to 5 bases, leaving 15 bases not matched to a gene. The CDR3 has 18 amino acids. In DNA form, the CDR3 reads TGTGCCAGCAGCTTACCCTTTTTTAGTAGCGGGAGAGAGGAGACCCAGTACTTC. Protein product: CASSLPFFSSGREETQYF.

The V gene is TRBV6-5, the J gene TRBJ2-7, with 7 nucleotides matching TRBD1. There are 16 residues in the CDR3. Germline values: CDR1 MNHEY, CDR2 SVGAGI. Trimming removed 0 bases from V and 3 bases from J; junction bases left unmatched: 8. The CDR3: CASSYSSGQKSYEQYF. CDR3 bases: TGTGCCAGCAGTTACTCGTCGGGACAGAAGAGCTACGAGCAGTACTTC.

This chain joins TRBV5-1 and TRBJ2-2, with 9 bases lining up with TRBD1. Germline V CDR1 and CDR2: SGHRS, YFSETQ. V dropped 9 bases and J dropped 5; count of bases not matched to a gene: 14. The CDR3 contains 16 residues. The CDR3 loop reads CATMSTGQGGTGELFF. CDR3 sequence (DNA): TGCGCCACCATGAGTACGGGACAGGGAGGAACCGGGGAGCTGTTTTTT.

CDR3 sequence reads: CASSQAQTLIYGYTF. In nucleotides, the CDR3 is TGCGCCAGCAGCCAAGCGCAGACTTTGATCTATGGCTACACCTTC. V and J are TRBV4-1 and TRBJ1-2; D is uncertain. The CDR3 consists of 15 residues. Trimming removed 1 base from V and 4 bases from J, with 13 bases in between. Germline-derived CDR1 and CDR2 are MGHRA and YSYEKL.

The chain employs TRBV5-4 and TRBJ2-7; 9 nucleotides line up with TRBD1. The germline gives CDR1 SGHNT, CDR2 YYREEE (reference sequence). The V and J ends lost 4 bases and 3 bases, in that order; junction bases with no gene match: 8. The CDR3 sequence is 15 residues long. CDR3 protein: CASSIPGQGLYEQYF. The CDR3 DNA follows: TGTGCCAGCAGCATACCGGGACAGGGACTCTACGAGCAGTACTTC.

This chain joins TRBV7-9 and TRBJ2-1; D is perhaps TRBD2 (5 bases). The germline V and J ends were trimmed by 3 bases and 3 bases, with 12 bases remaining between them. Germline V gives CDR1 SEHNR, CDR2 FQNEAQ (reference sequence). The CDR3 contains 15 residues. The CDR3 sequence is CASSFVGAVYNEQFF. The CDR3 nucleotides are TGTGCCAGCAGCTTTGTGGGAGCGGTCTACAATGAGCAGTTCTTC.

This clone was detected once. V and J are TRBV9 and TRBJ2-2, with 7 bases lining up with TRBD1. J lost 5 bases, V lost 0 bases, and 13 bases had no gene match. The CDR3 spans 18 residues. Germline CDR1 and CDR2: SGDLS and YYNGEE. This CDR3 is CASSVDDRAGGRTGELFF. CDR3 sequence (DNA): TGTGCCAGCAGCGTAGATGATAGGGCAGGGGGAAGGACCGGGGAGCTGTTTTTT.

V is TRBV11-2 and J is TRBJ2-1; the D gene is possibly TRBD2 (5 bases). V gave up 2 bases and J gave up 4 bases, with 12 bases separating them. CDR3 length: 15 amino acids. Per the germline V gene, CDR1 is SGHAT and CDR2 is FQNNGV. The chain's CDR3 is CASSLLSGGYNEQFF. The CDR3, as DNA: TGTGCCAGCAGCTTACTGTCCGGCGGGTACAATGAGCAGTTCTTC.

The chain combines TRBV18 with TRBJ1-3; a possible D gene is TRBD1 (5 bases). Trimming removed 2 bases at V and 4 bases at J, with 21 bases between. The CDR3 has 18 residues. Germline V lookup: CDR1 KGHSH, CDR2 LQKENI. The chain's CDR3 is CASSPVNAGDFRGNTIYF. CDR3 bases: TGTGCCAGCTCACCAGTAAACGCGGGGGATTTTCGGGGAAACACCATATATTTT.

This clone was picked up a small number of times. The rearrangement joins TRBV6-6 to TRBJ1-2, with D uncertain. Germline V gene sequence: CDR1 MNHNY, CDR2 SVGAGI (reference sequence). This CDR3 contains 12 residues. V shed 2 bases and J shed 5 bases, with 6 bases lying between them. Here the CDR3 reads CASSYAEYGYTF. Written as DNA, the CDR3 is TGTGCCAGCAGTTACGCAGAATATGGCTACACCTTC.

The chain uses TRBV2 and TRBJ2-3; TRBD1 matches at 7 bases. Germline-derived CDR1 and CDR2 are SNHLY and FYNNEI. The length of the CDR3 is 12 residues. J gave up 1 base and V 8 bases, and 0 bases lay outside the gene matches. The CDR3: CASDRGTDTQYF. Written as DNA, the CDR3 is TGTGCCAGCGACAGGGGCACAGATACGCAGTATTTT.

This clone was recorded once. The chain couples TRBV4-3 to TRBJ1-6, with D perhaps TRBD1 (5 bases). The CDR3 is made up of 14 amino acids. CDR1 and CDR2 (germline): LGHNA, YSLEER. Between the trimmed V and J ends, which lost 1 base and 6 bases, there was a span of 7 bases. CDR3 DNA sequence: TGCGCCAGCAGCCAAGTGACAGCTAATTCACCCCTCCACTTT. It codes for CASSQVTANSPLHF.

This clone appeared once. The gene calls are TRBV7-2 and TRBJ1-1; D gene unclear. V was pared by 5 bases and J by 8 bases, with 15 bases between. The V gene's germline CDR1 is SGHTA and CDR2 FQGNSA. The CDR3 extends over 13 amino acids. CDR3 sequence reads: CASSPPPFREAFF. The CDR3 DNA follows: TGTGCCAGCAGCCCCCCGCCTTTCAGGGAAGCTTTCTTT.

This rearrangement joins TRBV27 to TRBJ1-2; TRBD1 matches 9 bases. CDR1 and CDR2 from the germline V gene are MNHEY and SMNVEV (reference sequence). This CDR3 comprises 15 residues. Trimming at V came to 2 bases and at J to 2 bases, leaving 3 bases not matched to a gene. CDR3 sequence (DNA): TGTGCCAGCAGTTTAGGGACAGGGCGCAACTATGGCTACACCTTC. The encoded protein is CASSLGTGRNYGYTF.

A note on this clone: Mismatch with germline at one junction end may stem from a read error. The rearrangement joins TRBV2 to TRBJ1-1, with 9 bases matching TRBD1. Germline lookup yields CDR1 SNHLY and CDR2 FYNNEI. The CDR3 runs to 11 residues. The CDR3, as DNA: TGTGCCAGCAGCAAGGGACAGGGTTACATCTTT. Its translation is CASSKGQGYIF.